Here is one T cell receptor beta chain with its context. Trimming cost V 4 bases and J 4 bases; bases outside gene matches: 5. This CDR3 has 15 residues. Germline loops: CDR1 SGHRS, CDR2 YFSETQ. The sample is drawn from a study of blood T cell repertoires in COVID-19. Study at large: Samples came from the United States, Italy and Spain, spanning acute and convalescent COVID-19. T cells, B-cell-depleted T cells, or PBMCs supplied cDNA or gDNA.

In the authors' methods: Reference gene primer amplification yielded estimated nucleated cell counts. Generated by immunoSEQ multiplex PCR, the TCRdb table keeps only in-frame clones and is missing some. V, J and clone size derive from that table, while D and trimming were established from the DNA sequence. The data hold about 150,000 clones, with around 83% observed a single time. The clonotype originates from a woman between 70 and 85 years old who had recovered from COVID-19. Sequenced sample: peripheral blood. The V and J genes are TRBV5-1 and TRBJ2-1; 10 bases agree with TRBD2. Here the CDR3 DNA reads TGCGCCAGCAGCCCGACGACTAGCGGGTACAATGAGCAGTTCTTC. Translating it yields CASSPTTSGYNEQFF.